These 2 T cell receptor beta chains were sequenced from one sample in a study of Ad26.COV2.S vaccination and SARS-CoV-2 variants. Treatment reported: over 15 received Ad26.COV2.S at low or high dose, single or two shots; about five received placebo; per-sample allocation not given. The samples date from day 63 after the first vaccine or placebo injection. The repertoire was sequenced with immunoSEQ multiplex PCR; TCRdb's copy has only in-frame clones and lacks some. The table has some 390,000 clones, around 85% seen once; the top ten hold approximately 3.7%. Here the sequenced sample was peripheral blood, taken in a trial of Ad26.COV2.S vaccine versus placebo. The source of these receptors is a person aged 18-65 years who received the Ad26.COV2.S COVID-19 vaccine or a placebo.

The gene calls are TRBV4-1 and TRBJ1-4; D is undetermined. The ends were cut back, 1 base at V and 8 bases at J, with 8 bases in the middle. Germline V gives CDR1 MGHRA, CDR2 YSYEKL. The CDR3 runs to 13 residues. The CDR3 coding sequence is TGCGCCAGCAGCCAAGTGTTTAAGGAAAAACTGTTTTTT. It encodes CASSQVFKEKLFF.

The chain has TRBV19 and TRBJ1-1; D gene uncertain. Germline values: CDR1 LNHDA, CDR2 SQIVND (reference sequence). CDR3 length: 13 amino acids. V lost 3 bases, J lost 6 bases, and 11 bases lay in between. In DNA form, the CDR3 reads TGTGCCAGTAGTATCCCCTCGGTCCCTGAAGCTTTCTTT. Translated, it gives CASSIPSVPEAFF.